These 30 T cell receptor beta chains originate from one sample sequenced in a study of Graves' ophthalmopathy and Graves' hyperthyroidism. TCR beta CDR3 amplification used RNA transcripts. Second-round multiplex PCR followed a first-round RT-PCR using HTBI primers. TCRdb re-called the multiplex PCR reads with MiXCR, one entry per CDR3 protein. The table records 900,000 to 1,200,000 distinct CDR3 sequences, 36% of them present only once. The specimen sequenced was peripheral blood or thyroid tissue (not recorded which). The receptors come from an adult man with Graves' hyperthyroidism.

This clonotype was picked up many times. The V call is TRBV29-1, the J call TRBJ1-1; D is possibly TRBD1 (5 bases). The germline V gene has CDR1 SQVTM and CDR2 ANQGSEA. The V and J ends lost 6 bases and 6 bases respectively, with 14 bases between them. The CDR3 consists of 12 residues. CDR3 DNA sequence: TGCAGCGTGGGGGGACCCACCGCTGAAGCTTTCTTT. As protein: CSVGGPTAEAFF. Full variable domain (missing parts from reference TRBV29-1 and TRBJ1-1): SAVISQKPSRDICQRGTSLTIQCQVDSQVTMMFWYRQQPGQSLTLIATANQGSEATYESGFVIDKFPISRPNLTFSTLTVSNMSPEDSSIYLCSVGGPTAEAFFGQGTRLTVV.

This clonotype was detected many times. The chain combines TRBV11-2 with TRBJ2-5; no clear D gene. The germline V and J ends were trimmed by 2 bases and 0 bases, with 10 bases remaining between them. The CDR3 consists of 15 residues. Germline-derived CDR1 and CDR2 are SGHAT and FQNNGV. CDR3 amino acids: CASSLYRANQETQYF. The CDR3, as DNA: TGTGCCAGCAGCTTATACCGGGCCAACCAAGAGACCCAGTACTTC.

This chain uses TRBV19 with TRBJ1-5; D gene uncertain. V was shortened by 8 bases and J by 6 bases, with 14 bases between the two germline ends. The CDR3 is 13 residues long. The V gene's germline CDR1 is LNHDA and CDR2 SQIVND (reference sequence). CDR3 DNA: TGTGCCAGTGGTCAGTCGGGAAGTCAGCCCCAGCATTTT. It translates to CASGQSGSQPQHF. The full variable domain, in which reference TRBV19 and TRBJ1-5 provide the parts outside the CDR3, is DGGITQSPKYLFRKEGQNVTLSCEQNLNHDAMYWYRQDPGQGLRLIYYSQIVNDFQKGDIAEGYSVSREKKESFPLTVTSAQKNPTAFYLCASGQSGSQPQHFGDGTRLSIL.

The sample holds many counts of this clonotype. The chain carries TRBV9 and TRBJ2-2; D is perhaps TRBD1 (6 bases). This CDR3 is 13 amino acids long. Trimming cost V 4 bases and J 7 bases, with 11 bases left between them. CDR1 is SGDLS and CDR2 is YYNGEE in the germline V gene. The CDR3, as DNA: TGTGCCAGCAGCACACAGGGAAACGGGGAGCTGTTTTTT. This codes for CASSTQGNGELFF.

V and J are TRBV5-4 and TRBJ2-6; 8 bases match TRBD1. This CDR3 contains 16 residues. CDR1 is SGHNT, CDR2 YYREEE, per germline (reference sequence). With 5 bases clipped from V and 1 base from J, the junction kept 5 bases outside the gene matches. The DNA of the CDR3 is TGTGCCAGCAGGACAGGGGTCGGTTCTGGGGCCAACGTCCTGACTTTC. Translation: CASRTGVGSGANVLTF.

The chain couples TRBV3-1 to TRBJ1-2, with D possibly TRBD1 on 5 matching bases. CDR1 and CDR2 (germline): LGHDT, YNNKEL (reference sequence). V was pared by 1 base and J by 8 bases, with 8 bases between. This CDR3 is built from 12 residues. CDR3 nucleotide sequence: TGTGCCAGCAGCCAAGGGGACGGGGGCTACACCTTC. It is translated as CASSQGDGGYTF.

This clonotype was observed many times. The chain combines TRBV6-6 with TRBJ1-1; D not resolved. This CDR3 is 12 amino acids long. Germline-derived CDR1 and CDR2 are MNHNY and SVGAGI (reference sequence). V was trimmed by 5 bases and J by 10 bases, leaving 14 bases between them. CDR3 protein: CASSEGRGVAFF. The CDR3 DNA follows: TGTGCCAGCAGTGAAGGCAGAGGAGTAGCTTTCTTT.

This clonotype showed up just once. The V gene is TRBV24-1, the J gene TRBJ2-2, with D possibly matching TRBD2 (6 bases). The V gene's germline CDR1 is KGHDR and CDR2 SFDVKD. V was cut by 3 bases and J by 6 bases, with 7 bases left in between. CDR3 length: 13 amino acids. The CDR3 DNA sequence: TGTGCCACCAGTGATGCGGGGTCCGGGGAGCTGTTTTTT. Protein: CATSDAGSGELFF.

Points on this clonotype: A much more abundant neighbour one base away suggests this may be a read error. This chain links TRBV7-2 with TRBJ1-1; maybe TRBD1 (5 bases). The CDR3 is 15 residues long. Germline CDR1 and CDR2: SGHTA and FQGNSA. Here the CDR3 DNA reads TGTGCCGGCAGCTTATACGGAGGGGAGAACACTGAAGCTTTCTTT. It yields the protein CAGSLYGGENTEAFF.

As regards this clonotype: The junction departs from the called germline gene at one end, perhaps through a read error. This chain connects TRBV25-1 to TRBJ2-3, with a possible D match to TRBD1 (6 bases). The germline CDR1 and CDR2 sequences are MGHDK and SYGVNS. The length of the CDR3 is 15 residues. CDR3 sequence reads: CASSSEGQYTDTQYF. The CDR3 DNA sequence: TGCGCCAGCAGCTCCGAAGGACAGTACACAGATACGCAGTATTTT.

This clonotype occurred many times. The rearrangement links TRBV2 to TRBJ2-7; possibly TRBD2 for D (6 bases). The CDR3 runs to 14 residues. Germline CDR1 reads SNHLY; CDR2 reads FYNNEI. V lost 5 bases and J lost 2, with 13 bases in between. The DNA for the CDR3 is TGTGCCAGCAGTCAGGGAGGAACAACCTACGAGCAGTACTTC. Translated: CASSQGGTTYEQYF.

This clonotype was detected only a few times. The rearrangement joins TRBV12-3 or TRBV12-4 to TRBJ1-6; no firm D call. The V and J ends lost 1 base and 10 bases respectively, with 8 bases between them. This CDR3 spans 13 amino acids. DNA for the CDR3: TGTGCCAGCAGTTTAGGAGCGGTGTCACCCCTCCACTTT. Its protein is CASSLGAVSPLHF.

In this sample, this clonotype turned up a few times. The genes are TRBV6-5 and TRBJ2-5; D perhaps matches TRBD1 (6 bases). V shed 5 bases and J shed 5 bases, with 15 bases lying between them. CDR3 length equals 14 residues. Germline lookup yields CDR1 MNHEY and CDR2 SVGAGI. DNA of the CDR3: TGTGCCAGCAGTCCACAGGGAAGGTGGGAGACCCAGTACTTC. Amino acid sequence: CASSPQGRWETQYF.

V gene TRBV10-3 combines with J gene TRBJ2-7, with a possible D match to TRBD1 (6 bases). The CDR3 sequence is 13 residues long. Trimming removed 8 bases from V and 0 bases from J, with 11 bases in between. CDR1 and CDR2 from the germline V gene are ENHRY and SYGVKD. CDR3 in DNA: TGTGCCATCCGACGGGACACCTCCTACGAGCAGTACTTC. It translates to CAIRRDTSYEQYF.

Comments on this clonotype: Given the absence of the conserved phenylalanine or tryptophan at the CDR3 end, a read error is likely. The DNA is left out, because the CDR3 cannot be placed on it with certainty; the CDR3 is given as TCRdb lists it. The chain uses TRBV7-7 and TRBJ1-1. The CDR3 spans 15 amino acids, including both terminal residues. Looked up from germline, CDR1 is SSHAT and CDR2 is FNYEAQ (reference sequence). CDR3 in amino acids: CASSRALAGVPTWSI.

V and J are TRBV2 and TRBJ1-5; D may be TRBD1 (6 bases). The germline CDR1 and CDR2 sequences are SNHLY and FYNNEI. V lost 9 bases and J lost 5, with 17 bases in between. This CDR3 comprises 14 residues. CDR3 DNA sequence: TGTGCCAGAGGGGGAACAGCAAAACATCAGCCCCAGCATTTT. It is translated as CARGGTAKHQPQHF.

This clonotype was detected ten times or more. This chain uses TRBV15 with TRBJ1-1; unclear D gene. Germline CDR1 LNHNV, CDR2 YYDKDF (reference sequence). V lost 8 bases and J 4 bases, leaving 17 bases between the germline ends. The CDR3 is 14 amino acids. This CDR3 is CATSLGALATEAFF. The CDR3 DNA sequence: TGTGCCACCTCGCTCGGAGCACTAGCCACTGAAGCTTTCTTT.

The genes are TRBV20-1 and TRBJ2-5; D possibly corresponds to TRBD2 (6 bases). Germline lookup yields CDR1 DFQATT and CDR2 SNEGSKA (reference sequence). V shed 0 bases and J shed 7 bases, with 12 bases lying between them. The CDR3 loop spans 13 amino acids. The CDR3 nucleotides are TGCAGTGCTAGAGAAGCGGGTTTGGGGACCCAGTACTTC. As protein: CSAREAGLGTQYF.

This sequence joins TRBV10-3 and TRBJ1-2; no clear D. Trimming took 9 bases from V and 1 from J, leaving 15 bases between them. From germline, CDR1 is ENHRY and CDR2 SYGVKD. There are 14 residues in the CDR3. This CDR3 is CAIKAANVNYGYTF. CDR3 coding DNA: TGTGCCATAAAGGCCGCAAACGTTAACTATGGCTACACCTTC.

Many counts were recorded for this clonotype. Here the CDR3 reads CASNYWGRETQYF. The CDR3 DNA reads as TGTGCCAGCAACTATTGGGGGAGGGAGACCCAGTACTTC. The chain uses TRBV7-2 and TRBJ2-5; D is possibly TRBD2 (6 bases). V was shortened by 7 bases and J by 5 bases, with 14 bases between the two germline ends. The CDR3 totals 13 residues. Germline assignment: CDR1 SGHTA and CDR2 FQGNSA.

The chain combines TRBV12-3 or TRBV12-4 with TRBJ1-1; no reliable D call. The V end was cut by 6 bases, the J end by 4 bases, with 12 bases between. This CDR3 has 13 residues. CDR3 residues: CASRRMTGTEAFF. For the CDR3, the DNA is TGTGCCAGCAGAAGAATGACGGGCACTGAAGCTTTCTTT.

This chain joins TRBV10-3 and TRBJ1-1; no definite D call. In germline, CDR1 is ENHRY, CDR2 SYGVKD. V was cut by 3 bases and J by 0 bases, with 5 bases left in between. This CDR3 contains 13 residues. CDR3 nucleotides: TGTGCCATCAGTGAAGGCTTGAACACTGAAGCTTTCTTT. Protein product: CAISEGLNTEAFF.

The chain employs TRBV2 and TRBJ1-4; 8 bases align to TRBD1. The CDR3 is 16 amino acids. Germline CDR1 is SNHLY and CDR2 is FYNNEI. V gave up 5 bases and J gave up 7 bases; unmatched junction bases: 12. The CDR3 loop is CASSSTVRTGTEKLFF. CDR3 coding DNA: TGTGCCAGCAGTTCTACGGTGAGGACAGGGACTGAAAAACTGTTTTTT.

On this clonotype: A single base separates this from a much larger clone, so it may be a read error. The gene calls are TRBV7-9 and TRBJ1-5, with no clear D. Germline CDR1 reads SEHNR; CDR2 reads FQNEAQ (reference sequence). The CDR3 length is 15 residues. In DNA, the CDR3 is TGTGCCAGGAGCTTCGGGGTGGGGAGCAATCAGCCCCAGCATTTT. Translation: CARSFGVGSNQPQHF.

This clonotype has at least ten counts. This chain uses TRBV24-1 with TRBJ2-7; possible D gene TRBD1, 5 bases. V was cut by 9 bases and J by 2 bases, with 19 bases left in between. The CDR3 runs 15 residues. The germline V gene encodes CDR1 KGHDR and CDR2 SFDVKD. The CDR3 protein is CATSPSNRLTYEQYF. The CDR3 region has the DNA TGTGCCACCTCCCCCAGTAACAGGTTAACCTACGAGCAGTACTTC.

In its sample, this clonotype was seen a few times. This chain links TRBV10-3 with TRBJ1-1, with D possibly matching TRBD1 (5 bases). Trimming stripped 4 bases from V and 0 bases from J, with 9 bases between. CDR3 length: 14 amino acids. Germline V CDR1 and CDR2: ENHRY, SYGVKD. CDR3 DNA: TGTGCCATCAGTGGACAGAACATGAACACTGAAGCTTTCTTT. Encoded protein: CAISGQNMNTEAFF.

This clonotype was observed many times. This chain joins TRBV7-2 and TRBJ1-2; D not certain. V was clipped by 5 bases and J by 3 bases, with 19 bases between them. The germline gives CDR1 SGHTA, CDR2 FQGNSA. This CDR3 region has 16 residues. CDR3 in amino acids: CASSPPDGNQDYGYTF. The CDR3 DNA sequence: TGTGCCAGCAGCCCGCCGGACGGGAATCAGGACTATGGCTACACCTTC.

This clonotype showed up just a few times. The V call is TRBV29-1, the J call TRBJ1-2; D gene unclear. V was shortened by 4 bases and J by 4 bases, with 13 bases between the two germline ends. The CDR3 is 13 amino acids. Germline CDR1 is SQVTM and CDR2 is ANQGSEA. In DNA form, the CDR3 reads TGCAGCGTTGTAGGTAGTACGGTCTATGGCTACACCTTC. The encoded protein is CSVVGSTVYGYTF.

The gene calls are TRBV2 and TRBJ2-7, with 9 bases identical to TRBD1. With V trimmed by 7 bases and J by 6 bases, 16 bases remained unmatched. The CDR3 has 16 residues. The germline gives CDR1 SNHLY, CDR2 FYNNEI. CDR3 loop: CASIPRPAGTGLEQYF. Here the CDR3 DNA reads TGTGCCAGCATCCCTCGGCCCGCCGGGACAGGGCTCGAGCAGTACTTC.

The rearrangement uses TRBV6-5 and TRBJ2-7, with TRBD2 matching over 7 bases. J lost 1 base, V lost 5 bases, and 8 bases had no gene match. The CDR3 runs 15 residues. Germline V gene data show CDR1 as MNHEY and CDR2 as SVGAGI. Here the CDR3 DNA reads TGTGCCAGCAGTGGACCCCGGCGGGGGTCCTACGAGCAGTACTTC. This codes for CASSGPRRGSYEQYF.